Below, 15 T cell receptor beta chains from the same sample are listed, as sequenced in a study of T cell changes during pregnancy in multiple sclerosis. Produced via immunoSEQ multiplex PCR; TCRdb's table is partial and in-frame only. The profile shows 35,000 to 45,000 clones, about 90% of them singletons. The sample was CD4+ T cells from peripheral blood mononuclear cells, taken after pregnancy. These receptors all come from a female donor in good health, enrolled as a control in a pregnancy study.

The V and J genes are TRBV28 and TRBJ2-7, with 10 bases fitting TRBD2. Germline V CDR1 and CDR2: MDHEN, SYDVKM. J gave up 4 bases and V 6 bases, and 9 bases lay outside the gene matches. This CDR3 is built from 15 residues. The CDR3 nucleotides are TGTGCCAGCAGCGTCCAACCGGGACTAGCGTACGAGCAGTACTTC. Translation gives CASSVQPGLAYEQYF.

This clone was picked up one time. The genes are TRBV18 and TRBJ1-2, with 9 bases matching TRBD1. The CDR3 runs 16 residues. V gave up 3 bases and J gave up 1 base; unmatched junction bases: 6. Germline V gives CDR1 KGHSH, CDR2 LQKENI. The DNA for the CDR3 is TGTGCCAGCTCACCGGGCGGGACAGGGTATAACTATGGCTACACCTTC. As protein: CASSPGGTGYNYGYTF.

V and J are TRBV4-2 and TRBJ1-2; D is perhaps TRBD1 (6 bases). Germline CDR1 reads LGHNA; CDR2 reads YNFKEQ. CDR3 length: 17 amino acids. Trimming took 2 bases from V and 8 from J, leaving 24 bases between them. The CDR3 sequence is CASSQSSAGVRLEGYTF. CDR3 DNA sequence: TGTGCCAGCAGCCAATCATCGGCAGGGGTTCGGTTGGAGGGCTACACCTTC.

This rearrangement joins TRBV28 to TRBJ1-4; D is perhaps TRBD1 (6 bases). Germline CDR1 is MDHEN and CDR2 is SYDVKM. The germline V and J ends were trimmed by 6 bases and 8 bases, with 22 bases remaining between them. The CDR3 is 16 amino acids. The CDR3 loop is CASSPHGGGGREKLFF. CDR3 DNA: TGTGCCAGCAGCCCCCATGGGGGGGGCGGAAGGGAAAAACTGTTTTTT.

This clone has only one observation. The CDR3 DNA sequence: TGTGCCAGCAGCGGCGGGTGGAGTTCTAGCACAGATACGCAGTATTTT. It codes for CASSGGWSSSTDTQYF. The chain employs TRBV5-4 and TRBJ2-3; the D gene is possibly TRBD2 (5 bases). This CDR3 contains 16 residues. The germline V gene encodes CDR1 SGHNT and CDR2 YYREEE (reference sequence). V was clipped by 4 bases and J by 0 bases, with 15 bases between them.

The chain links TRBV6-5 to TRBJ2-3; D perhaps matches TRBD2 (7 bases). Germline V gene data show CDR1 as MNHEY and CDR2 as SVGAGI. V dropped 8 bases and J dropped 6 bases, with 21 bases sitting between them. CDR3 size: 15 residues. CDR3 protein: CASGGGPVIGDTQYF. In nucleotides, the CDR3 is TGTGCCAGCGGGGGGGGGCCCGTTATTGGGGATACGCAGTATTTT.

The chain couples TRBV5-6 to TRBJ2-1; 7 bases are shared with TRBD2. The CDR3 covers 19 residues. Germline assignment: CDR1 SGHDT and CDR2 YYEEEE. The ends lost 1 base at V and 3 bases at J; junction bases unmatched: 16. CDR3 sequence: CASSLLGGGGSGLYNEQFF. Written as DNA, the CDR3 is TGTGCCAGCAGCTTGTTGGGTGGGGGAGGGAGCGGGCTCTACAATGAGCAGTTCTTC.

The chain uses TRBV28 and TRBJ1-2; 8 bases match TRBD1. This CDR3 is built from 16 residues. V shed 6 bases, J shed 8 bases, and the junction held 17 bases outside the gene matches. Germline CDR1 reads MDHEN; CDR2 reads SYDVKM. The CDR3 here is CASRTGQGGRDRGYTF. CDR3 nucleotide sequence: TGTGCCAGCAGAACCGGACAGGGCGGGAGAGATCGGGGCTACACCTTC.

This chain links TRBV2 with TRBJ1-6; 11 bases align to TRBD1. The CDR3 sequence is 15 residues long. After removal of 5 bases from V and 9 bases from J, the junction contained 6 bases not matched to a gene. Germline values: CDR1 SNHLY, CDR2 FYNNEI. CDR3 residues: CASSRWTGGTSPLHF. CDR3 DNA sequence: TGTGCCAGCAGTAGGTGGACAGGGGGCACTTCACCCCTCCACTTT. Looking up the rest from reference TRBV2 and TRBJ1-6 gives the full variable domain: EPEVTQTPSHQVTQMGQEVILRCVPISNHLYFYWYRQILGQKVEFLVSFYNNEISEKSEIFDDQFSVERPDGSNFTLKIRSTKLEDSAMYFCASSRWTGGTSPLHFGNGTRLTVT.

The V and J genes are TRBV29-1 and TRBJ1-2; the match to TRBD1 covers 12 bases. Germline V gene lookup returns CDR1 SQVTM and CDR2 ANQGSEA. The CDR3 consists of 15 residues. With V trimmed by 6 bases and J by 2 bases, 7 bases remained unmatched. The CDR3 protein is CSVRDRGLANYGYTF. CDR3 nucleotide sequence: TGCAGCGTCCGGGACAGGGGGCTGGCCAACTATGGCTACACCTTC.

The table lists this clone with a count of one. The rearrangement links TRBV2 to TRBJ2-1; no reliable D call. CDR3 length: 13 amino acids. CDR1 and CDR2 (germline): SNHLY, FYNNEI. The V and J ends lost 6 bases and 2 bases respectively, with 8 bases between them. CDR3 bases: TGTGCCAGCAGACTAACGACCTACAATGAGCAGTTCTTC. Protein product: CASRLTTYNEQFF.

As concerns this clone: The junction departs from germline at one end; a sequencing error may be responsible. V and J are TRBV7-7 and TRBJ2-2; the D is unclear. The germline V gene has CDR1 SSHAT and CDR2 FNYEAQ (reference sequence). The CDR3 extends over 15 amino acids. The CDR3 loop reads CASSLGPTNTGELFF. In nucleotides, the CDR3 is TGTGCTAGCAGCTTAGGGCCCACGAACACCGGGGAGCTGTTTTTT.

The rearrangement joins TRBV4-1 to TRBJ2-3; D is uncertain. Germline lookup yields CDR1 MGHRA and CDR2 YSYEKL. CDR3 length: 14 residues. V was trimmed by 3 bases and J by 1 base, leaving 8 bases between them. CDR3 nucleotide sequence: TGCGCCAGCAGCCATCGAGAGGGCACAGATACGCAGTATTTT. Translated, it gives CASSHREGTDTQYF.

V and J are TRBV4-2 and TRBJ2-6; a weak D match, TRBD2 (6 bases). In germline, CDR1 is LGHNA, CDR2 YNFKEQ. The V and J ends lost 3 bases and 2 bases respectively, with 11 bases between them. The CDR3 totals 16 residues. The CDR3 here is CASSQEEGPGANVLTF. CDR3 nucleotide sequence: TGTGCCAGCAGCCAGGAGGAGGGGCCTGGGGCCAACGTCCTGACTTTC.

The table lists this clone with a count of one. This sequence joins TRBV11-2 and TRBJ2-7; TRBD1 is a possible D gene (5 bases). Per the germline V gene, CDR1 is SGHAT and CDR2 is FQNNGV. With 4 bases removed from V and 6 bases from J, the gap between germline ends came to 10 bases. CDR3 length: 12 amino acids. CDR3 protein: CASSSSGSEQYF. DNA for the CDR3: TGTGCCAGCAGCTCTTCAGGGTCCGAGCAGTACTTC.